The clone carrying this T cell receptor beta chain came up a few times. Antigen unknown. On average, the one heparinised blood draw given by each donor was about 120 mL. Central memory, naive, regulatory and stem cell-like memory CD4+ cells were sorted by CD45RO/CCR7/CD25/CD127/CD95/CD27. This entry belongs to a study of beta chain features in type 1 diabetes. Whole-study findings and limits: People with Type 1 diabetes carried modestly yet significantly shorter TCRB CDR3s in all four CD4+ subsets. For type 1 diabetes patients, VDJ junctions showed fewer insertions and more deletions.

Every isolated RNA sample was fully reverse transcribed, so sequencing captured expressed TCRB transcripts. Measured with immunoSEQ multiplex PCR; TCRdb has only the in-frame clones, and not every one. The profile covers a few hundred thousand clones, with roughly an eighth appearing a single time and more than 0.015% taken by the ten largest. The sample consisted of naive CD4+ T cells from blood. The receptor was derived from a man under 40 with type 1 diabetes.

CDR3 residues: CATSRDRGEIQPQHF. The CDR3 nucleotides read TGTGCCACCAGCAGGGACAGGGGCGAGATTCAGCCCCAGCATTTT. V and J are TRBV15 and TRBJ1-5; 9 positions match TRBD1. V lost 3 bases, J lost 6 bases, and 6 bases stayed unmatched. Germline assignment: CDR1 LNHNV and CDR2 YYDKDF (reference sequence). CDR3 size: 15 residues.